The 32 T cell receptor beta chains given below trace back to one sample, sequenced in a study of T cells in Graves' hyperthyroidism and ophthalmopathy. TCR beta CDR3 sequences were amplified from RNA transcripts. The HTBI primer set drove a first-round RT-PCR of the TCR CDR3. TCRdb used MiXCR to reprocess the multiplex PCR reads, holding one entry per CDR3 protein. This table holds about 290,000 distinct CDR3 sequences, approximately 12% found once. Sample: blood. These receptors were obtained from a woman aged 30 to 39 with Graves' hyperthyroidism that later progressed to Graves' ophthalmopathy.

This clonotype was counted at least ten times. The chain joins TRBV27 to TRBJ2-1; 9 positions agree with TRBD1. Germline-derived CDR1 and CDR2 are MNHEY and SMNVEV (reference sequence). V dropped 9 bases and J dropped 8; count of bases not matched to a gene: 8. The CDR3 runs 13 residues. The CDR3 region is CASVSDRGDEQFF. The CDR3 DNA reads as TGTGCCAGTGTGTCGGACAGGGGCGATGAGCAGTTCTTC.

Many counts were recorded for this clonotype. This chain links TRBV29-1 with TRBJ2-2; possible D gene TRBD1, 7 bases. The V end was cut by 8 bases, the J end by 4 bases, with 17 bases between. This CDR3 has 14 residues. The V gene's germline CDR1 is SQVTM and CDR2 ANQGSEA. This chain's CDR3 is CSCGGTATTGELFF. DNA of the CDR3: TGCAGCTGTGGCGGGACAGCGACCACCGGGGAGCTGTTTTTT.

This clonotype was detected ten times or more. J is TRBJ2-1 and V is TRBV10-3; no firm D call. V was shortened by 3 bases and J by 9 bases, with 9 bases between the two germline ends. The CDR3 spans 12 residues. In germline, CDR1 is ENHRY, CDR2 SYGVKD. In nucleotides, the CDR3 is TGTGCCATCAGTGAATCAGTTGGTGAGCAGTTCTTC. Translating gives CAISESVGEQFF.

There are many counts of this clonotype. The chain combines TRBV29-1 with TRBJ1-4; D gene ambiguous. The CDR3 has 15 residues. Between the trimmed V and J ends, which lost 2 bases and 4 bases, there was a span of 14 bases. Germline V gene sequence: CDR1 SQVTM, CDR2 ANQGSEA. The CDR3 loop reads CSVETSGGFNEKLFF. The CDR3 DNA sequence: TGCAGCGTTGAAACGTCAGGAGGTTTTAATGAAAAACTGTTTTTT.

The rearrangement uses TRBV28 and TRBJ2-7; a possible D gene is TRBD1 (6 bases). This CDR3 region has 14 residues. Deletions cut 6 bases from V and 3 bases from J, with 15 bases between. Per germline, CDR1 MDHEN and CDR2 SYDVKM. CDR3 in DNA: TGTGCCAGCAGCCCCCCCTCAGGGGACTACGAGCAGTACTTC. Its translation: CASSPPSGDYEQYF.

The chain is built from TRBV18 and TRBJ2-3, with 10 bases lining up with TRBD2. V trimming: 3 bases; J trimming: 4 bases; junction bases outside the gene matches: 10. Germline V CDR1 and CDR2: KGHSH, LQKENI. CDR3 length: 17 residues. The CDR3, as DNA: TGTGCCAGCTCACCGCTATTTTCTAGCGGGAGCGCAGATACGCAGTATTTT. Amino acid sequence: CASSPLFSSGSADTQYF.

This clonotype showed up many times. This chain joins TRBV6-2 or TRBV6-3 and TRBJ2-7, with D perhaps TRBD1 (5 bases). Germline CDR1 is MNHEY and CDR2 is SVGEGT. V was pared by 4 bases and J by 0 bases, with 13 bases between. This CDR3 contains 15 residues. CDR3: CASSWLAGHSYEQYF. CDR3 sequence (DNA): TGTGCCAGCAGTTGGCTGGCAGGGCACTCCTACGAGCAGTACTTC.

A note on this clonotype: A clone one base away is much larger, so this may be a read error. The genes are TRBV27 and TRBJ2-1; a weak D match, TRBD2 (5 bases). The length of the CDR3 is 14 residues. Germline CDR1 reads MNHEY; CDR2 reads SMNVEV (reference sequence). The CDR3 region is CASNSGLSCNEQFF. The DNA for the CDR3 is TGTGCCAGCAACTCCGGACTGTCCTGCAATGAGCAGTTCTTC.

The rearrangement links TRBV30 to TRBJ2-2, with D unclear. The CDR3 runs to 13 residues. The V gene lost 2 bases and the J gene lost 13 bases, with 17 bases spanning the gap. The V gene's germline CDR1 is GTSNPN and CDR2 SVGIG (reference sequence). The CDR3 sequence is CAWSTERWRRLFF. CDR3 nucleotides: TGTGCCTGGAGTACGGAGAGGTGGCGGCGGCTGTTTTTT.

This chain links TRBV6-1 with TRBJ2-1, with 10 bases lining up with TRBD2. Germline trimming cut 4 bases from V and 8 bases from J; bases unmatched to any gene: 5. Per germline, CDR1 MNHNS and CDR2 SASEGT. The CDR3 spans 14 residues. CDR3 nucleotide sequence: TGTGCCAGCAGTGTCACTAGCGGGAAGGATGAGCAGTTCTTC. This gives the protein CASSVTSGKDEQFF.

This clonotype was detected many times. The rearrangement uses TRBV7-3 and TRBJ2-3; the D gene could be TRBD1 or TRBD2 (5 bases each). Trimming shortened V by 2 bases and J by 10 bases, and 19 bases separated the two germline ends. Germline CDR1 and CDR2: SGHTA and FQGTGA. The CDR3 extends over 15 amino acids. CDR3 in DNA: TGTGCCAGCAGCTTAGGCAGCTCCGTGGGGGATCCGCAGTATTTT. It is translated as CASSLGSSVGDPQYF.

In its sample, this clonotype was seen many times. The chain employs TRBV7-3 and TRBJ2-2, with 9 bases matching TRBD1. The CDR3 covers 17 residues. The junction had 10 bases not matched to a gene; V was cut back by 2 bases and J by 6 bases. In germline, CDR1 is SGHTA, CDR2 FQGTGA. CDR3 nucleotides: TGTGCCAGCAGCTTAGTCGGTGGACAGGGGTATTCCGGGGAGCTGTTTTTT. Protein: CASSLVGGQGYSGELFF.

This clonotype was found a few times. The J gene is TRBJ2-5, the V gene TRBV19; 9 bases match TRBD1. Germline lookup yields CDR1 LNHDA and CDR2 SQIVND (reference sequence). CDR3 length equals 14 residues. V was pared by 6 bases and J by 6 bases, with 8 bases of the junction left unmatched. The CDR3, as DNA: TGTGCCAGTAGCCCGACAGGGGGTATGCAGACCCAGTACTTC. It yields the protein CASSPTGGMQTQYF.

This clonotype turned up a few times. A much more abundant neighbour one base away suggests this may be a read error. The chain combines TRBV3-1 with TRBJ2-1; 7 bases align to TRBD2. In germline, CDR1 is LGHDT, CDR2 YNNKEL (reference sequence). The CDR3 is 17 amino acids. Here the CDR3 reads CASSHSFRDYSSNEQFF. The CDR3 DNA reads as TGTGCCAGCAGCCACTCCTTCCGGGACTATTCCTCCAATGAGCAGTTCTTC.

J is TRBJ1-1 and V is TRBV5-5; tentative D call: TRBD1 (5 bases). V was shortened by 0 bases and J by 3 bases, with 15 bases between the two germline ends. Per germline, CDR1 SGHKS and CDR2 YYEKEE (reference sequence). The CDR3 length is 16 residues. The CDR3 spells CASSLAYGREDTEAFF. As DNA, the CDR3 is TGTGCCAGCAGCTTGGCTTATGGCAGGGAGGACACTGAAGCTTTCTTT.

This clonotype was observed many times. This rearrangement joins TRBV6-1 to TRBJ2-3, with 8 bases that match TRBD2. From germline, CDR1 is MNHNS and CDR2 SASEGT. With 5 bases clipped from V and 3 bases from J, the junction kept 10 bases outside the gene matches. This CDR3 has 16 amino acids. Here the CDR3 DNA reads TGTGCCAGCAGTCCGACACTAGCGGATGGGACAGATACGCAGTATTTT. Translating it yields CASSPTLADGTDTQYF.

About this clonotype itself: One junction end disagrees with the germline gene, perhaps due to a read error. This sequence joins TRBV28 and TRBJ1-3; D not certain. Germline V lookup: CDR1 MDHEN, CDR2 SYDVKM. CDR3 length: 14 residues. The CDR3 here is CAGSLPNSGNTIYF. CDR3 sequence (DNA): TGTGCCGGCAGTTTACCAAACTCTGGAAACACCATATATTTT.

The V call is TRBV5-1, the J call TRBJ2-7, with 9 bases fitting TRBD1. The end of the DNA fits TRBJ2-1 better, so the J call may be wrong. The germline V gene encodes CDR1 SGHRS and CDR2 YFSETQ. This CDR3 has 16 amino acids. The CDR3 protein is CASSFDPGQGYYEQFF. The DNA for the CDR3 is TGCGCCAGCAGTTTTGATCCCGGACAGGGGTACTACGAGCAGTTCTTC.

This clonotype was found a few times. V gene TRBV5-1 combines with J gene TRBJ2-5; D is ambiguous. The CDR3 extends over 12 amino acids. Trimming stripped 6 bases from V and 2 bases from J, with 8 bases between. Germline V gives CDR1 SGHRS, CDR2 YFSETQ. CDR3 residues: CASTDFQETQYF. In DNA, the CDR3 is TGCGCCAGCACCGATTTTCAAGAGACCCAGTACTTC.

This clonotype was seen repeatedly, ten times or more. The chain carries TRBV7-2 and TRBJ2-3; no reliable D call. CDR1 is SGHTA, CDR2 FQGNSA, per germline. Trimming removed 8 bases from V and 2 bases from J, with 11 bases in between. CDR3 length equals 13 residues. In DNA form, the CDR3 reads TGTGCCAGCGCGACATGGCCCACAGATACGCAGTATTTT. This codes for CASATWPTDTQYF.

This clonotype was counted at least ten times. The chain carries TRBV6-1 and TRBJ2-5; D is uncertain. The CDR3 totals 14 residues. Between the trimmed V and J ends, which lost 5 bases and 5 bases, there was a span of 15 bases. The germline V gene encodes CDR1 MNHNS and CDR2 SASEGT. CDR3 sequence: CASSPLLTTETQYF. The CDR3 coding sequence is TGTGCCAGCAGTCCCCTTTTGACAACTGAGACCCAGTACTTC.

There are many counts of this clonotype. J is TRBJ1-6 and V is TRBV12-3 or TRBV12-4, with 12 bases that match TRBD1. This CDR3 is 16 amino acids long. Trimming removed 1 base from V and 9 bases from J; junction bases left unmatched: 4. The CDR3 DNA reads as TGTGCCAGCAGTTTAGGGGGGACAGGGGGCGGTTCACCCCTCCACTTT. It encodes CASSLGGTGGGSPLHF.

This clonotype was observed many times. The chain has TRBV7-9 and TRBJ2-3; D is possibly TRBD1 (6 bases). Germline V gene lookup returns CDR1 SEHNR and CDR2 FQNEAQ (reference sequence). Trimming removed 5 bases at V and 2 bases at J, with 17 bases between. The CDR3 extends over 16 amino acids. DNA of the CDR3: TGTGCCAGCAGCCCCCGGACACCAGGGGTCACAGATACGCAGTATTTT. Translating it yields CASSPRTPGVTDTQYF.

This clonotype was counted ten times or more. The rearrangement links TRBV28 to TRBJ2-1, with TRBD1 matching 9 bases. Germline-derived CDR1 and CDR2 are MDHEN and SYDVKM. The ends lost 6 bases at V and 5 bases at J; junction bases unmatched: 17. The CDR3 extends over 18 amino acids. In nucleotides, the CDR3 is TGTGCCAGCAGCCTACTCGAACACCGGGACAGGGTCCACAATGAGCAGTTCTTC. Amino acid sequence: CASSLLEHRDRVHNEQFF.

In regard to this clonotype: A read error may be the cause here, since a much bigger clone is one base away. The chain uses TRBV10-3 and TRBJ2-1, with 14 nucleotides matching TRBD2. Losses at the gene ends were 10 bases for V and 7 bases for J; bases not matched to a gene: 12. This CDR3 is built from 16 residues. Germline V gene lookup returns CDR1 ENHRY and CDR2 SYGVKD. CDR3 bases: TGTGCCACCCGGACGACTAGCGGGAGGGCCCCAAATGAGCAGTTCTTC. Encoded protein: CATRTTSGRAPNEQFF.

The table lists this clonotype with many counts. The chain employs TRBV4-1 and TRBJ1-1, with D hard to call. The V gene's germline CDR1 is MGHRA and CDR2 YSYEKL. V lost 0 bases to trimming and J lost 1 base, with 9 bases between them. The CDR3 extends over 15 amino acids. CDR3 residues: CASSQDWRRNTEAFF. As DNA, the CDR3 is TGCGCCAGCAGCCAAGATTGGCGGAGGAACACTGAAGCTTTCTTT.

This clonotype was picked up many times. The chain uses TRBV6-2 or TRBV6-3 and TRBJ2-1; D assignment may be TRBD1 or TRBD2 (6 bases each). Per germline, CDR1 MNHEY and CDR2 SVGEGT. CDR3 size: 16 residues. Trimming took off 6 bases at V and 7 bases at J, with 22 bases between the two ends. CDR3 sequence: CASSKGDSTVSNEQFF. The CDR3 DNA is TGTGCCAGCAGCAAGGGGGACTCCACGGTTTCGAATGAGCAGTTCTTC.

This clonotype was found many times. The rearrangement links TRBV2 to TRBJ2-4; 7 positions match TRBD2. With 4 bases clipped from V and 5 bases from J, the junction kept 11 bases outside the gene matches. The V gene's germline CDR1 is SNHLY and CDR2 FYNNEI. CDR3 length equals 16 residues. Written as DNA, the CDR3 is TGTGCCAGCAGTGGTGTCTATAGGGAGGGAGAAAACATTCAGTACTTC. Amino acids: CASSGVYREGENIQYF.

This clonotype was recorded many times. This chain connects TRBV24-1 to TRBJ2-1; D unclear. Between the trimmed V and J ends, which lost 6 bases and 5 bases, there was a span of 10 bases. CDR3 length equals 13 residues. Germline V lookup: CDR1 KGHDR, CDR2 SFDVKD. CDR3 in amino acids: CATSPLEDNEQFF. Here the CDR3 DNA reads TGTGCCACCAGTCCCCTCGAGGACAATGAGCAGTTCTTC.

This chain joins TRBV4-2 and TRBJ1-3; D not resolved. Trimming took off 4 bases at V and 10 bases at J, with 11 bases between the two ends. The germline CDR1 and CDR2 sequences are LGHNA and YNFKEQ. The CDR3 runs 12 residues. The CDR3 loop reads CASSREGETIYF. The DNA of the CDR3 is TGTGCCAGCAGCCGGGAGGGCGAAACCATATATTTT.

The rearrangement links TRBV4-1 to TRBJ2-5; a possible D gene is TRBD2 (6 bases). Trimming took 0 bases from V and 4 from J, leaving 18 bases between them. CDR3 length: 17 amino acids. Germline V gene lookup returns CDR1 MGHRA and CDR2 YSYEKL. CDR3 coding DNA: TGCGCCAGCAGCCAAGAGTCCCCCTGGGAGGAAGGAGAGACCCAGTACTTC. This sequence encodes CASSQESPWEEGETQYF.

The V gene is TRBV11-2, the J gene TRBJ2-7; 11 nucleotides align to TRBD2. This CDR3 has 15 amino acids. J gave up 1 base and V 5 bases, and 4 bases lay outside the gene matches. CDR1 is SGHAT and CDR2 is FQNNGV in the germline V gene. The CDR3 spells CASSPTSGGSYEQYF. CDR3 in DNA: TGTGCCAGCAGCCCCACTAGCGGGGGTTCCTACGAGCAGTACTTC.